This TCR beta chain was documented in a study of blood T cell repertoires in COVID-19. Study in general: Samples taken during acute and convalescent COVID-19 were collected in the United States, Italy and Spain.

Clones were sequenced by immunoSEQ multiplex PCR, and TCRdb holds only the in-frame ones, with some missing. Of approximately 240,000 clones in the sample, 75% to 90% were seen once. V lost 5 bases, J lost 5 bases, and 8 bases stayed unmatched. The CDR3 loop spans 14 amino acids. Germline V CDR1 and CDR2: MNHEY, SVGAGI. The receptor's source is a woman aged 25 to 39 with acute COVID-19. Material: PBMCs or T cells enriched from blood (not recorded which). The J gene is TRBJ2-7, the V gene TRBV6-5; 8 nucleotides align to TRBD1. CDR3 loop: CASSRPGQVHEQYF. For the CDR3, the DNA is TGTGCCAGCAGTCGCCCGGGACAGGTCCACGAGCAGTACTTC.